This T cell receptor beta chain was recorded in a study of T-cell memory formation after mild COVID-19. In the study overall: Clusters of TCRs were largely donor specific.

This clonotype was counted at least ten times. Its target is unknown. V was clipped by 6 bases and J by 1 base; unmatched bases: 5. CDR3 length: 15 residues. TCRdb re-derived calls from the 5' RACE reads in MiXCR, one entry per CDR3 protein. The sample lists 350,000 to 450,000 distinct CDR3 sequences, more than 20% occurring once. Findings and limits, study-wide: Shrinking CD4+ clones were chiefly CM and EM; CD8+ ones were chiefly EMRA. Cross-reactive memory apparently joined, as some responding clones appeared in pre-infection memory.

The TCR was taken from an adult woman who had mild COVID-19 (a few samples of this study predate the infection). Cell type and time point are not known. V gene TRBV12-3 or TRBV12-4 combines with J gene TRBJ2-3; 9 bases are a match to TRBD1. The sequenced sample was PBMCs or a T cell subset sorted from them (not recorded which). CDR3 DNA: TGTGCCAGCAGGGGGACAGGGTTCGGCACAGATACGCAGTATTTT. Translated, it gives CASRGTGFGTDTQYF.